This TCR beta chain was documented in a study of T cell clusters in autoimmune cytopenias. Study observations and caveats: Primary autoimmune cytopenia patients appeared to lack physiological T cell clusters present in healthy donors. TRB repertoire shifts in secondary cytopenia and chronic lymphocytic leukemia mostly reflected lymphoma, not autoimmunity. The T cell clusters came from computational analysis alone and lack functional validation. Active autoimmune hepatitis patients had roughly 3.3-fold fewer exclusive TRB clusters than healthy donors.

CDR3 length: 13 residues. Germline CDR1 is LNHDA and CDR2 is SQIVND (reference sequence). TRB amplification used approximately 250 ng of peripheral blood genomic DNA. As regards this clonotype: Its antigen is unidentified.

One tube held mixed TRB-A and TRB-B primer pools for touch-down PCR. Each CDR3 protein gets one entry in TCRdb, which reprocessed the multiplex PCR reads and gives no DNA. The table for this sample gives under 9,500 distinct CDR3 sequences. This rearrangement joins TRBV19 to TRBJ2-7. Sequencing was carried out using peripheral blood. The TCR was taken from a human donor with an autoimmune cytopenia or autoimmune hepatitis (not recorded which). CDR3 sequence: CASSSGDSYEQYF.